Listed here are 26 T cell receptor beta chains from one sample, sequenced in a study of beta chain features in type 1 diabetes (dated by TCRdb to 2017 to 2018). Receptor libraries were prepared by the immunoSEQ multiplex PCR assay. The High Capacity cDNA Reverse Transcription Kit was used to reverse transcribe all of the isolated RNA, meaning that expressed TCRB transcripts were what got sequenced. In its TCRdb copy, this immuneACCESS table keeps in-frame sequences only and misses some clones. Where compared with another copy, unresolved V genes explain less than half of these, and the others have no known cause. Here the sample has tens of thousands of clones; roughly 63% occur a single time. The biggest ten clones account for under 0.3% of the sample. General conclusions and limits of the study: In all four CD4+ subsets, TCRB CDR3 length was moderately but significantly shorter in type 1 diabetes patients.

What these receptors recognize is not known. What was sequenced was stem cell memory CD4+ T cells from blood. The sample's cell subset or site label is to be understood as: stem cell-like memory CD4+ T cells. These receptors all come from a woman in her 30s with type 1 diabetes.

The chain employs TRBV4-2 and TRBJ2-6; the match to TRBD2 covers 10 bases. Trimming at V came to 0 bases and at J to 3 bases, leaving 5 bases not matched to a gene. Germline V gives CDR1 LGHNA, CDR2 YNFKEQ. This CDR3 has 18 amino acids. For the CDR3, the DNA is TGTGCCAGCAGCCAAGATGGGACTAGCGTATATGGGGCCAACGTCCTGACTTTC. Encoded protein: CASSQDGTSVYGANVLTF.

The table lists this clone with a few counts. The rearrangement links TRBV29-1 to TRBJ2-7; possibly TRBD1 for D (5 bases). The CDR3 is 12 amino acids. Trimming took off 3 bases at V and 1 base at J, with 7 bases between the two ends. Per the germline V gene, CDR1 is SQVTM and CDR2 is ANQGSEA. The CDR3 reads CSVDSGSYEQYF. CDR3 nucleotides: TGCAGCGTTGATTCAGGGTCCTACGAGCAGTACTTC.

This rearrangement joins TRBV18 to TRBJ1-5; D is perhaps TRBD1 (6 bases). Trimming cost V 4 bases and J 3 bases, with 10 bases left between them. This CDR3 comprises 14 residues. CDR1 is KGHSH and CDR2 is LQKENI in the germline V gene. The CDR3 sequence: CASSQQGDNQPQHF. The CDR3 DNA is TGTGCCAGCTCACAACAGGGTGACAATCAGCCCCAGCATTTT.

This clone was seen a single time. The chain links TRBV6-1 to TRBJ2-2, with TRBD1 matching over 7 bases. The V gene's germline CDR1 is MNHNS and CDR2 SASEGT. The CDR3 length is 14 residues. Unmatched junction bases numbered 5, after V lost 4 bases and J lost 6 bases. The CDR3 DNA reads TGTGCCAGCAGTGTAACAGGGGAAGCCGGGGAGCTGTTTTTT. It yields the protein CASSVTGEAGELFF.

The chain couples TRBV29-1 to TRBJ2-1; D unresolved. Germline loops: CDR1 SQVTM, CDR2 ANQGSEA. This CDR3 is built from 14 residues. V lost 2 bases and J lost 0, with 8 bases in between. CDR3 loop: CSVEFRSSYNEQFF. The CDR3 nucleotides read TGCAGCGTTGAATTCCGGAGCTCCTACAATGAGCAGTTCTTC.

The V call is TRBV11-3, the J call TRBJ2-2; the D is unclear. Germline CDR1 reads SGHNT; CDR2 reads YENEEA. This CDR3 has 12 residues. Trimming stripped 2 bases from V and 7 bases from J, with 5 bases between. DNA for the CDR3: TGTGCCAGCAGCTTAAGCCGCGGGGAGCTGTTTTTT. Encoded protein: CASSLSRGELFF.

This clone was detected a few times. This chain joins TRBV30 and TRBJ2-1; possible D gene TRBD2, 6 bases. The length of the CDR3 is 13 residues. Germline-derived CDR1 and CDR2 are GTSNPN and SVGIG (reference sequence). Trimming cost V 3 bases and J 6 bases, with 12 bases left between them. DNA of the CDR3: TGTGCCTGGAGACTAGCAGTAGTCAATGAGCAGTTCTTC. Protein sequence: CAWRLAVVNEQFF.

The chain uses TRBV12-5 and TRBJ2-5; D gene ambiguous. V dropped 6 bases and J dropped 3 bases, with 8 bases sitting between them. Germline V gene lookup returns CDR1 LGHNT and CDR2 FRNRAP. The CDR3 runs to 12 residues. The CDR3 protein is CASGPEEETQYF. DNA of the CDR3: TGTGCTAGTGGACCAGAGGAAGAGACCCAGTACTTC.

The chain couples TRBV7-9 to TRBJ2-3; tentatively, D is TRBD1 (5 bases). Germline values: CDR1 SEHNR, CDR2 FQNEAQ (reference sequence). Trimming shortened V by 3 bases and J by 3 bases, and 7 bases separated the two germline ends. This CDR3 comprises 13 residues. CDR3 sequence reads: CASSLTATDTQYF. The CDR3 DNA reads TGTGCCAGCAGCTTGACAGCTACAGATACGCAGTATTTT. The full variable domain, with the rest looked up from reference TRBV7-9 and TRBJ2-3, is DTGVSQNPRHKITKRGQNVTFRCDPISEHNRLYWYRQTLGQGPEFLTYFQNEAQLEKSRLLSDRFSAERPKGSFSTLEIQRTEQGDSAMYLCASSLTATDTQYFGPGTRLTVL.

This chain uses TRBV28 with TRBJ2-7; TRBD2 agrees at 7 bases. Germline CDR1 MDHEN, CDR2 SYDVKM. V dropped 3 bases and J dropped 3; count of bases not matched to a gene: 5. The CDR3 length is 14 residues. CDR3 sequence (DNA): TGTGCCAGCAGTTTGGGGGGGGGAGGCTACGAGCAGTACTTC. This gives the protein CASSLGGGGYEQYF.

CDR3: CSVILAGGITGELFF. In DNA form, the CDR3 reads TGCAGCGTCATACTAGCGGGAGGTATAACCGGGGAGCTGTTTTTT. The rearrangement joins TRBV29-1 to TRBJ2-2; TRBD2 matches 12 bases. The V gene's germline CDR1 is SQVTM and CDR2 ANQGSEA. The CDR3 extends over 15 amino acids. V dropped 6 bases and J dropped 5; count of bases not matched to a gene: 7.

The chain combines TRBV7-9 with TRBJ2-1; 10 bases fit TRBD2. Germline lookup yields CDR1 SEHNR and CDR2 FQNEAQ (reference sequence). This CDR3 contains 16 residues. The V segment lost 5 bases and the J segment 2 bases; nucleotides outside the gene matches: 6. CDR3 nucleotide sequence: TGTGCCAGCAGCCCTGGGCTAGCGGGAGCCTACAATGAGCAGTTCTTC. Protein: CASSPGLAGAYNEQFF.

This clone is a singleton in its sample. This sequence joins TRBV28 and TRBJ2-5; 7 nucleotides match TRBD2. CDR1 and CDR2 from the germline V gene are MDHEN and SYDVKM. The CDR3 runs 13 residues. Trimming at V came to 4 bases and at J to 5 bases, leaving 4 bases not matched to a gene. The CDR3 region has the DNA TGTGCCAGCAGTTCAACTAGCGTGGAGACCCAGTACTTC. It specifies CASSSTSVETQYF.

V gene TRBV9 combines with J gene TRBJ2-1; D ambiguous. Germline V lookup: CDR1 SGDLS, CDR2 YYNGEE. The CDR3 covers 13 residues. The V end lost 5 bases, the J end lost 4 bases, and 10 bases lay between the germline ends. The CDR3 DNA reads TGTGCCAGCAGTCGAGTCGGGTACAATGAGCAGTTCTTC. This sequence encodes CASSRVGYNEQFF. Filled out from reference TRBV9 and TRBJ2-1, the complete variable domain reads DSGVTQTPKHLITATGQRVTLRCSPRSGDLSVYWYQQSLDQGLQFLIQYYNGEERAKGNILERFSAQQFPDLHSELNLSSLELGDSALYFCASSRVGYNEQFFGPGTRLTVL.

The chain has TRBV9 and TRBJ2-7; 8 bases are shared with TRBD2. Germline V gene sequence: CDR1 SGDLS, CDR2 YYNGEE. The V gene end was trimmed by 0 bases and the J gene end by 1 base; junction bases not matched to a gene: 3. The CDR3 runs 15 residues. The DNA of the CDR3 is TGTGCCAGCAGCGTAGCCAGCGGGGGTTCCTACGAGCAGTACTTC. Translation: CASSVASGGSYEQYF.

The rearrangement links TRBV5-1 to TRBJ1-2; D not certain. The germline gives CDR1 SGHRS, CDR2 YFSETQ. Trimming stripped 0 bases from V and 11 bases from J, with 17 bases between. This CDR3 comprises 14 residues. CDR3 DNA sequence: TGCGCCAGCAGCTTGGCCCCGCCGGGAGAGTATTACACCTTC. Its translation is CASSLAPPGEYYTF.

The chain combines TRBV28 with TRBJ1-2; tentatively, D is TRBD1 (5 bases). V was shortened by 2 bases and J by 4 bases, with 14 bases between the two germline ends. CDR1 MDHEN and CDR2 SYDVKM come from the germline V gene. The CDR3 covers 15 residues. CDR3 coding DNA: TGTGCCAGCAGTTTAACCACTGCGCAGGGCTATGGCTACACCTTC. The encoded protein is CASSLTTAQGYGYTF.

This clone has just a few counts. The V call is TRBV5-4, the J call TRBJ1-1; possibly TRBD1 for D (6 bases). Germline CDR1 reads SGHNT; CDR2 reads YYREEE (reference sequence). This CDR3 is built from 14 residues. V was shortened by 5 bases and J by 1 base, with 12 bases between the two germline ends. CDR3 residues: CASSSGQPNTEAFF. CDR3 coding DNA: TGTGCCAGCAGTTCCGGACAGCCGAACACTGAAGCTTTCTTT.

This clone was seen a few times. V usage is TRBV7-8 and J usage is TRBJ2-1; 9 nucleotides match TRBD2. V gave up 5 bases and J gave up 4 bases; unmatched junction bases: 21. Germline lookup yields CDR1 SGHVS and CDR2 FQNEAQ. The CDR3 covers 20 residues. CDR3 sequence reads: CASSQKLAGGPVAPYNEQFF. CDR3 coding DNA: TGTGCCAGCAGCCAAAAGCTGGCGGGAGGGCCTGTTGCGCCTTACAATGAGCAGTTCTTC. Together with reference TRBV7-8 and TRBJ2-1, the CDR3 gives the full variable domain: GAGVSQSPRYKVAKRGQDVALRCDPISGHVSLFWYQQALGQGPEFLTYFQNEAQLDKSGLPSDRFFAERPEGSVSTLKIQRTQQEDSAVYLCASSQKLAGGPVAPYNEQFFGPGTRLTVL.

This clone was observed a handful of times. The V call is TRBV7-8, the J call TRBJ2-2, with D possibly TRBD1 on 7 matching bases. This CDR3 is 14 amino acids long. V lost 1 base and J lost 7, with 10 bases in between. Germline V gene sequence: CDR1 SGHVS, CDR2 FQNEAQ. The CDR3 sequence: CASSLGRGHGELFF. The CDR3 nucleotides are TGTGCCAGCAGCTTAGGGAGGGGGCACGGGGAGCTGTTTTTT.

This clone was observed a few times. The chain is built from TRBV11-2 and TRBJ2-7; D gene uncertain. The CDR3 extends over 14 amino acids. Germline V gene data show CDR1 as SGHAT and CDR2 as FQNNGV. Trimming left V 0 bases short and J 0 bases short, with 6 bases between. CDR3 in DNA: TGTGCCAGCAGCTTAGACTCTTACTCCTACGAGCAGTACTTC. The encoded protein is CASSLDSYSYEQYF.

This clone was seen only once. The chain uses TRBV18 and TRBJ1-2; tentatively, D is TRBD1 (5 bases). Looked up from germline, CDR1 is KGHSH and CDR2 is LQKENI. The CDR3 contains 14 residues. The V gene lost 2 bases and the J gene lost 0 bases, with 7 bases spanning the gap. This CDR3 is CASSPAGPNYGYTF. For the CDR3, the DNA is TGTGCCAGCTCACCAGCAGGGCCTAACTATGGCTACACCTTC.

The V call is TRBV4-1, the J call TRBJ1-2; D is undetermined. CDR1 MGHRA and CDR2 YSYEKL come from the germline V gene. The CDR3 spans 15 residues. Trimming removed 0 bases from V and 4 bases from J, with 12 bases in between. CDR3 nucleotide sequence: TGCGCCAGCAGCCAAGATCTAAGTCTCGGCTATGGCTACACCTTC. Amino acids: CASSQDLSLGYGYTF.

This clone was counted between two and nine times. The chain employs TRBV4-2 and TRBJ2-2; a possible D gene is TRBD1 (6 bases). The CDR3 contains 15 residues. Germline values: CDR1 LGHNA, CDR2 YNFKEQ. V lost 3 bases and J lost 2, with 10 bases in between. CDR3 sequence: CASSHAGTNTGELFF. CDR3 bases: TGTGCCAGCAGCCATGCCGGGACAAACACCGGGGAGCTGTTTTTT.

V and J are TRBV10-2 and TRBJ1-2; D might be TRBD1 (5 bases). The CDR3 has 14 residues. The V end was cut by 0 bases, the J end by 6 bases, with 11 bases between. From germline, CDR1 is WSHSY and CDR2 SAAADI. CDR3 sequence: CASSESLDTHGYTF. The CDR3 bases are TGCGCCAGCAGTGAGTCTCTGGACACCCATGGCTACACCTTC.

This clone appeared once. This chain connects TRBV7-6 to TRBJ1-2; no definite D call. The CDR3 extends over 13 amino acids. Germline assignment: CDR1 SGHVS and CDR2 FNYEAQ. V was trimmed by 5 bases and J by 7 bases, leaving 14 bases between them. This CDR3 is CASSPGGGGGYTF. The CDR3 coding sequence is TGTGCCAGCAGCCCAGGAGGTGGAGGTGGCTACACCTTC.